The source of this T cell receptor beta chain is a study of T cell responses to AZD1222 COVID-19 vaccine. Investigators merged groups given second doses at roughly 4 or roughly 12 weeks. CDR1 and CDR2 from the germline V gene are SGHTA and FQGNSA. V lost 1 base and J lost 5, with 9 bases in between. The CDR3 has 14 residues. This clone was seen more than once but under ten times. Its antigen is still unknown. Data came from immunoSEQ multiplex PCR; TCRdb stores just in-frame clones and leaves some out. The sample carries 100,000 to 150,000 clones, more than 80% recorded once. Study observations and caveats: Clonal diversity was possibly underestimated; the donors were predominantly white British and more often female. Reportedly, close to half of spike-specific TCRs are directed against unmutated variant regions.

The rearrangement uses TRBV7-2 and TRBJ1-5; perhaps TRBD1 as D (5 bases). The sequence came from an adult who received the AZD1222 COVID-19 vaccine. This material consisted of peripheral blood, taken 28 days after the second AZD1222 dose. CDR3 bases: TGTGCCAGCAGCTTAGTGGGGGGGGATCAGCCCCAGCATTTT. This translates into CASSLVGGDQPQHF.